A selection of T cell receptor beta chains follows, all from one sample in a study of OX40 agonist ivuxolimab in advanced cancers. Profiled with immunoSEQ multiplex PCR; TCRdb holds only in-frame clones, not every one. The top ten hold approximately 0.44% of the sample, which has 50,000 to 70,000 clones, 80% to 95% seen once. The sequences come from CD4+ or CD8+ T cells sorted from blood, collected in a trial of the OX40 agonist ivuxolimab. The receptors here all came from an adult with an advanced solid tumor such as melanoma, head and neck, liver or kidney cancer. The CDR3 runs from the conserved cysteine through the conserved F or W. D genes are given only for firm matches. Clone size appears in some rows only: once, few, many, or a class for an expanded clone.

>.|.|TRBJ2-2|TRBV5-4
TGTGCCAGCAGCACCCAGGGAGTCGGGGAGCTGTTTTTT
CASSTQGVGELFF
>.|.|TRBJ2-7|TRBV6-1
TGTGCCAGTGAGGGGACAAGCTACGAGCAGTACTTC
CASEGTSYEQYF
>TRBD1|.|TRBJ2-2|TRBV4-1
TGCGCCAGCAGCCACCCCGCCGGGACAGGGACCACCGGGGAGCTGTTTTTT
CASSHPAGTGTTGELFF
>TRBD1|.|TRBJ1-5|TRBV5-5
TGTGCCAGCAGCTTTCAGGGACAGGGAAATCAGCCCCAGCATTTT
CASSFQGQGNQPQHF
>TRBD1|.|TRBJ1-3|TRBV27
TGTGCCAGCAGCCAAACAGGGGTCTTTGGAAACACCATATATTTT
CASSQTGVFGNTIYF
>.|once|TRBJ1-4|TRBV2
TGTGCCAGCAGGGGGACCGAAGCTTTAGGTGAAAAACTGTTTTTT
CASRGTEALGEKLFF
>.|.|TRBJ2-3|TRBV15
TGTGCCACCAGCAGAGATAGGGACGGGGCTACGCAGTATTTT
CATSRDRDGATQYF
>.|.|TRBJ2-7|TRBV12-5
TGTGCTAGTGGTTTGAGCGGCAGGGCTAGCTCCTACGAGCAGTACTTC
CASGLSGRASSYEQYF
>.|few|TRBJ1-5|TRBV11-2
TGTGCCAGCAGCTTAACGCTGGGGAATCAGCCCCAGCATTTT
CASSLTLGNQPQHF
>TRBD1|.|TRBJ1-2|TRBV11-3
TGTGCCAGCAGCGACAGGGGGCACTATGGCTACACCTTC
CASSDRGHYGYTF
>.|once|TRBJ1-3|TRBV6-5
TGTGCCGGCAGTTACCTTCGTTCATCTGGAAACACCATATATTTT
CAGSYLRSSGNTIYF
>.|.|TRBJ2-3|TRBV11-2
TGTGCCAGCAGTTTAAGGGGGACGAGTACGCAGTATTTT
CASSLRGTSTQYF
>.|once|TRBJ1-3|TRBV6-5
TGTGCCAGCAGTTACAATCGTAGGGCAGCTGGAAACACCATATATTTT
CASSYNRRAAGNTIYF
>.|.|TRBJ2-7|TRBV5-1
TGCGCCAGCAGCATCCGGGCCGCCTACGAGCAGTACTTC
CASSIRAAYEQYF
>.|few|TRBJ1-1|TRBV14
TGTGCCAGCAGCCAAGTGGCGGGGTCAAACACTGAAGCTTTCTTT
CASSQVAGSNTEAFF